The clone carrying this T cell receptor (beta chain) was found a few times. What it binds is not known. The source of the sample is a study of T-cell reconstitution after alpha-beta-depleted transplantation in children. The CDR3 is made up of 15 amino acids. Germline V gene data show CDR1 as SGHRS and CDR2 as YFSETQ. Trimming at V came to 0 bases and at J to 6 bases, leaving 4 bases not matched to a gene. General study findings and limits: A year had passed since transplant, and T-cell counts and diversity by then came mostly from newly produced T cells. Two months or so post-transplant, alpha-beta T cells reportedly derived from several hundred expanded graft clones. TCRbeta diversity was high at day 60 in some patients (a result of surviving recipient T cells and thymic progenitors).

The authors prepared the TCRbeta library with unique molecular identifiers. In TCRdb, the PCR reads were re-called with MiXCR into one record per CDR3 protein. The sample has about 600,000 distinct CDR3 sequences; roughly 23% are singletons. This TCR was recovered from a boy in the first two years of life who had a stem cell transplant for acute myeloid leukemia, so the T cells may come from the graft donor. The rearrangement joins TRBV5-1 to TRBJ2-1; TRBD1 aligns across 9 bases. Material: PBMCs, mostly from graft donor cells, obtained 360 days after TCRalphabeta/CD19-depleted stem cell transplant. In nucleotides, the CDR3 is TGCGCCAGCAGCTTGGACGGACAGGGGACCAATGAGCAGTTCTTC. Its protein is CASSLDGQGTNEQFF.